This is a list of T cell receptor beta chains from one sample in a study of cytomegalovirus exposure and HLA in healthy donors. Produced via immunoSEQ multiplex PCR; TCRdb's table is partial and in-frame only. The table shows some 130,000 clones, with roughly 83% occurring only once. Sequencing was done on a sample of PBMCs. The receptors shown here come from a man between 18 and 29 years old in good health and CMV-seronegative. Each CDR3 is given with its conserved first and last residue. Fields, in order: clone size, J gene, D gene, V gene, CDR3 protein, CDR3 DNA. D genes are given only for firm matches. Size is stated for part of the rows, as once, few or many counts, or as a class when the clone is expanded.

>NA|TRBJ1-1|TRBD1|TRBV5-1
CASSRDRGGGTEAFF
TGCGCCAGCAGCCGGGACAGGGGTGGGGGCACTGAAGCTTTCTTT
>NA|TRBJ2-2|NA|TRBV19
CASKLSRMTDTGELFF
TGTGCCAGTAAATTAAGTAGAATGACAGACACCGGGGAGCTGTTTTTT
>NA|TRBJ1-3|NA|TRBV6-6
CASSPGFSGNTIYF
TGTGCCAGCAGTCCGGGGTTCTCTGGAAACACCATATATTTT
>NA|TRBJ2-2|NA|TRBV7-3
CASSLTSSRGTGELFF
TGTGCCAGCAGCTTAACTTCTAGCCGGGGAACCGGGGAGCTGTTTTTT
>NA|TRBJ2-1|NA|TRBV25-1
CASSDTGIGEQFF
TGTGCCAGCAGTGACACAGGAATCGGGGAGCAGTTCTTC
>NA|TRBJ2-7|TRBD2|TRBV28
CASTIAGVSYEQYF
TGTGCCAGCACCATAGCGGGAGTTAGCTACGAGCAGTACTTC
>NA|TRBJ1-5|NA|TRBV27
CASSQLPGFHQPQHF
TGTGCCAGCAGTCAACTCCCAGGGTTTCATCAGCCCCAGCATTTT
>NA|TRBJ2-7|NA|TRBV5-1
CASSVTVTPIYEQYF
TGCGCCAGCAGCGTGACAGTCACCCCGATTTACGAGCAGTACTTC
>few|TRBJ2-5|TRBD2|TRBV9
CASSEGGGRPYTYQETQYF
TGTGCCAGCAGCGAGGGAGGCGGGAGGCCCTATACGTACCAAGAGACCCAGTACTTC
>few|TRBJ2-7|NA|TRBV5-6
CASNPSRRPPVIEQYF
TGTGCCAGCAATCCGTCCCGGCGGCCACCGGTTATCGAGCAGTACTTC
>NA|TRBJ2-1|TRBD2|TRBV30
CAWEREGYNEQFF
TGTGCCTGGGAGCGGGAGGGCTACAATGAGCAGTTCTTC
>once|TRBJ2-1|TRBD2|TRBV6-5
CASSYSSSGSNEQFF
TGTGCCAGCAGTTACTCGAGTAGCGGGAGCAATGAGCAGTTCTTC
>NA|TRBJ1-3|TRBD1|TRBV4-2
CASSPRQGDGNTIYF
TGTGCCAGCAGCCCCCGGCAGGGGGATGGAAACACCATATATTTT
>NA|TRBJ2-6|TRBD1|TRBV9
CASSELDRTGTAGANVLTF
TGTGCCAGCAGCGAACTGGATCGGACAGGGACCGCTGGGGCCAACGTCCTGACTTTC
>NA|TRBJ1-1|NA|TRBV5-4
CASSWGAGDTEAFF
TGTGCCAGCAGCTGGGGGGCGGGGGACACTGAAGCTTTCTTT
>NA|TRBJ2-7|TRBD2|TRBV29-1
CSVEGLAGYEQYF
TGCAGCGTTGAAGGGCTAGCGGGCTACGAGCAGTACTTC
>NA|TRBJ1-2|TRBD1|TRBV5-8
CASSFDRGSNYGYTF
TGTGCCAGCAGCTTTGACAGGGGATCGAACTATGGCTACACCTTC
>NA|TRBJ1-5|NA|TRBV7-2
CASSLGPTGRQPQHF
TGTGCCAGCAGCTTAGGCCCCACAGGCCGTCAGCCCCAGCATTTT
>few|TRBJ2-5|TRBD2|TRBV5-5
CASSFGGLADKETQYF
TGTGCCAGCAGCTTTGGGGGACTAGCGGATAAAGAGACCCAGTACTTC
>few|TRBJ1-2|TRBD1|TRBV5-8
CASSPWTGETYGYTF
TGTGCCAGCAGCCCATGGACAGGGGAGACCTATGGCTACACCTTC
>once|TRBJ1-4|NA|TRBV30
CAWRRNNEKLFF
TGTGCCTGGAGGCGGAATAATGAAAAACTGTTTTTT
>NA|TRBJ1-5|NA|TRBV19
CASRPGREDSNQPQHF
TGTGCCAGTCGACCCGGGAGGGAAGATAGCAATCAGCCCCAGCATTTT
>NA|TRBJ1-1|NA|TRBV27
CASSTLGGNTEAFF
TGTGCCAGCAGTACCCTGGGGGGAAACACTGAAGCTTTCTTT
>few|TRBJ1-1|NA|TRBV7-3
CASSPTPGTEAFF
TGTGCCAGCAGCCCCACACCGGGCACTGAAGCTTTCTTT
>NA|TRBJ2-3|NA|TRBV29-1
CSVRLTRKTDTQYF
TGCAGCGTCCGGTTGACTAGGAAAACAGATACGCAGTATTTT
>NA|TRBJ2-1|TRBD1|TRBV19
CASSPEGQVHNEQFF
TGTGCCAGTAGTCCGGAGGGACAGGTCCACAATGAGCAGTTCTTC
>NA|TRBJ2-5|TRBD2|TRBV27
CASSLWGTIQETQYF
TGTGCCAGCAGTTTATGGGGGACTATTCAAGAGACCCAGTACTTC
>NA|TRBJ2-3|NA|TRBV30
CAWSVLSGFLSTDTQYF
TGTGCCTGGAGTGTGTTATCGGGGTTCCTCAGCACAGATACGCAGTATTTT
>NA|TRBJ2-3|TRBD2|TRBV30
CAWNLAGPTDTQYF
TGTGCCTGGAATCTAGCGGGCCCAACAGATACGCAGTATTTT
>NA|TRBJ1-4|NA|TRBV5-1
CASSLGHINEKLFF
TGCGCCAGCAGCTTGGGGCACATTAATGAAAAACTGTTTTTT
>NA|TRBJ2-3|TRBD2|TRBV4-2
CASSQVGLVADTQYF
TGTGCCAGCAGCCAAGTGGGACTAGTGGCAGATACGCAGTATTTT
>few|TRBJ1-4|NA|TRBV6-5
CASSYSYQGGEKLFF
TGTGCCAGCAGTTACTCGTACCAGGGTGGTGAAAAACTGTTTTTT
>few|TRBJ2-5|TRBD2|TRBV18
CASSPIASGVQETQYF
TGTGCCAGCTCACCAATCGCTAGCGGGGTACAAGAGACCCAGTACTTC
>NA|TRBJ2-1|TRBD1|TRBV7-6
CASSRPLGKGQGAVYNEQFF
TGTGCCAGCAGCCGCCCCCTGGGCAAAGGACAGGGGGCGGTTTACAATGAGCAGTTCTTC
>NA|TRBJ1-1|NA|TRBV6-6
CASSSSTPGYEAFF
TGTGCCAGCAGTTCCTCTACACCCGGGTATGAAGCTTTCTTT
>NA|TRBJ1-1|TRBD1|TRBV6-5
CASRMMAGQGVEAFF
TGTGCCAGCAGGATGATGGCGGGTCAGGGGGTTGAAGCTTTCTTT
>NA|TRBJ2-5|TRBD2|TRBV7-3
CASSLSPLAGGPYEDVRETQYF
TGTGCCAGCAGCTTATCCCCCCTAGCGGGAGGGCCTTATGAGGACGTGCGAGAGACCCAGTACTTC
>once|TRBJ2-1|TRBD1|TRBV27
CASRSTGGSYNEQFF
TGTGCCAGCAGATCAACAGGGGGTTCCTACAATGAGCAGTTCTTC